One and the same sample provided the 22 T cell receptor beta chains below, sequenced in a study of T cells after yellow fever vaccination. TCRdb reprocessed the 5' RACE reads via MiXCR and lists one record per CDR3 protein. The table has 300,000 or so distinct CDR3 sequences, around 8.1% seen once. Sequencing was performed on PBMCs, taken about 41 days after the first yellow fever vaccination. These receptor sequences come from a man in his late teens or twenties who received the YFV17D yellow fever vaccine.

This sequence joins TRBV5-1 and TRBJ1-1; TRBD1 agrees at 10 bases. V lost 0 bases and J lost 12; bases outside the gene matches: 5. This CDR3 is 13 amino acids long. Germline V gene data show CDR1 as SGHRS and CDR2 as YFSETQ. Here the CDR3 reads CASSLATGGITFF. The CDR3 bases are TGCGCCAGCAGCTTGGCGACAGGGGGCATAACTTTCTTT. Full variable domain (outside the CDR3, taken from reference TRBV5-1 and TRBJ1-1): KAGVTQTPRYLIKTRGQQVTLSCSPISGHRSVSWYQQTPGQGLQFLFEYFSETQRNKGNFPGRFSGRQFSNSRSEMNVSTLELGDSALYLCASSLATGGITFFGQGTRLTVV.

In its sample, this clonotype was seen a few times. The DNA for the CDR3 is TGTGCCAGCAGCTTATGGGGGACGACCTACGAGCAGTACTTC. This gives the protein CASSLWGTTYEQYF. The V call is TRBV5-5, the J call TRBJ2-7, with D perhaps given as TRBD1 or TRBD2 (5 bases each). V lost 2 bases, J lost 2 bases, and 11 bases lay in between. The germline V gene encodes CDR1 SGHKS and CDR2 YYEKEE (reference sequence). The CDR3 extends over 14 amino acids.

This clonotype was counted a few times. This chain connects TRBV5-1 to TRBJ2-7; 7 bases match TRBD1. Trimming removed 4 bases from V and 3 bases from J; junction bases left unmatched: 7. CDR1 and CDR2 (germline): SGHRS, YFSETQ. The CDR3 sequence is 14 residues long. For the CDR3, the DNA is TGCGCCAGCAGCCCGGGACAGACAATCTACGAGCAGTACTTC. Its translation is CASSPGQTIYEQYF.

This rearrangement joins TRBV7-3 to TRBJ1-4; no definite D call. CDR1 SGHTA and CDR2 FQGTGA come from the germline V gene. The ends were cut back, 2 bases at V and 0 bases at J, with 10 bases in the middle. This CDR3 region has 16 residues. The CDR3 spells CASSLHDIATNEKLFF. The CDR3 DNA follows: TGTGCCAGCAGCTTACACGACATTGCAACTAATGAAAAACTGTTTTTT. The whole variable domain, remainder taken from reference TRBV7-3 and TRBJ1-4, is GAGVSQTPSNKVTEKGKYVELRCDPISGHTALYWYRQSLGQGPEFLIYFQGTGAADDSGLPNDRFFAVRPEGSVSTLKIQRTERGDSAVYLCASSLHDIATNEKLFFGSGTQLSVL.

As regards this clonotype: Given a much more abundant clone one base away, this may be a read error. This sequence joins TRBV11-2 and TRBJ2-2; maybe TRBD1 (7 bases). This CDR3 contains 18 residues. CDR1 and CDR2 (germline): SGHAT, FQNNGV. Trimming removed 2 bases at V and 4 bases at J, with 20 bases between. CDR3 amino acids: CASSLRAGTAPVTGELFF. CDR3 nucleotides: TGTGCCAGCAGCTTACGGGCGGGGACAGCTCCGGTCACCGGGGAGCTGTTTTTT. The full variable domain, rest sourced from reference TRBV11-2 and TRBJ2-2, is EAGVAQSPRYKIIEKRQSVAFWCNPISGHATLYWYQQILGQGPKLLIQFQNNGVVDDSQLPKDRFSAERLKGVDSTLKIQPAKLEDSAVYLCASSLRAGTAPVTGELFFGEGSRLTVL.

CDR3 in amino acids: CASSFGPQGDEQFF. CDR3 bases: TGCGCCAGCAGCTTTGGGCCCCAGGGGGATGAGCAGTTCTTC. The chain combines TRBV5-1 with TRBJ2-1; 7 bases agree with TRBD1. Germline CDR1 SGHRS, CDR2 YFSETQ. V shed 2 bases and J 8 bases; nucleotides not matched to a gene: 7. The CDR3 runs 14 residues.

V gene TRBV6-5 combines with J gene TRBJ1-6, with TRBD1 as a possible D gene (5 bases). From germline, CDR1 is MNHEY and CDR2 SVGAGI. The CDR3 totals 15 residues. The V end lost 0 bases, the J end lost 7 bases, and 10 bases lay between the germline ends. The CDR3 DNA is TGTGCCAGCAGTTACTCGGGGGGTGGGAATTCACCCCTCCACTTT. This codes for CASSYSGGGNSPLHF.

This clonotype appeared a few times. The chain recombines TRBV27 with TRBJ1-6; D possibly corresponds to TRBD1 (6 bases). The CDR3 extends over 14 amino acids. Germline values: CDR1 MNHEY, CDR2 SMNVEV (reference sequence). The V end was cut by 6 bases, the J end by 7 bases, with 13 bases between. CDR3 nucleotide sequence: TGTGCCAGCAGCGCTCAGGGGTTGAATTCACCCCTCCACTTT. Its translation is CASSAQGLNSPLHF.

This clonotype occurred a few times. The rearrangement links TRBV11-2 to TRBJ2-7; 8 bases align to TRBD2. J lost 0 bases, V lost 5 bases, and 9 bases had no gene match. CDR1 and CDR2 from the germline V gene are SGHAT and FQNNGV. The CDR3 runs 16 residues. CDR3 in DNA: TGTGCCAGCAGCCCGGGAGTTAGCGGGGTCTCCTACGAGCAGTACTTC. This encodes CASSPGVSGVSYEQYF.

The chain combines TRBV21-1 with TRBJ2-5; whether TRBD2, the table's D call, matches the DNA was not checked. TRBV21-1 is deemed a pseudogene. The length of the CDR3 is 17 residues. DNA of the CDR3: TGTGCCAGCAGCAAAGGCGGAGAGCGGATGTACCAAGAGACCCAGTACTTC. This codes for CASSKGGERMYQETQYF.

This clonotype showed up just a few times. This chain joins TRBV14 and TRBJ1-2; D is perhaps TRBD1 (5 bases). Trimming cost V 1 base and J 4 bases, with 7 bases left between them. In germline, CDR1 is SGHDN, CDR2 FVKESK. The length of the CDR3 is 13 residues. The DNA of the CDR3 is TGTGCCAGCAGCCAAGGGACATTCTATGGCTACACCTTC. Its translation is CASSQGTFYGYTF.

The rearrangement uses TRBV4-2 and TRBJ2-1, with TRBD2 matching 8 bases. This CDR3 region has 14 residues. From germline, CDR1 is LGHNA and CDR2 YNFKEQ. The trim removed 5 bases at V and 7 bases at J, leaving 7 bases unmatched. This chain's CDR3 is CASSARGGGNEQFF. The DNA for the CDR3 is TGTGCCAGCAGCGCCCGGGGGGGTGGGAATGAGCAGTTCTTC.

This clonotype was detected ten times or more. CDR3 nucleotides: TGTGCCAGCAGCCAAGATTGGGGGACAGGGGCCTACGAGCAGTACTTC. Encoded protein: CASSQDWGTGAYEQYF. The chain employs TRBV3-1 and TRBJ2-7; 10 bases line up with TRBD1. J lost 2 bases, V lost 0 bases, and 4 bases had no gene match. The CDR3 runs 16 residues. Germline V CDR1 and CDR2: LGHDT, YNNKEL (reference sequence).

This clonotype was recorded a few times. The J gene is TRBJ1-6, the V gene TRBV5-4; TRBD1 might be the D (5 bases). The length of the CDR3 is 15 residues. The V gene lost 4 bases and the J gene lost 7 bases, with 15 bases spanning the gap. Germline CDR1 reads SGHNT; CDR2 reads YYREEE (reference sequence). The CDR3: CASSPSGGANSPLHF. The CDR3 region has the DNA TGTGCCAGCAGCCCCTCCGGGGGAGCAAATTCACCCCTCCACTTT.

This clonotype was detected only a few times. The V and J genes are TRBV27 and TRBJ2-7, with D unclear. The V and J ends lost 1 base and 5 bases respectively, with 12 bases between them. CDR1 is MNHEY, CDR2 SMNVEV, per germline (reference sequence). The CDR3 extends over 14 amino acids. Written as DNA, the CDR3 is TGTGCCAGCAGTTTATACAACAGAAACGACGAGCAGTACTTC. The encoded protein is CASSLYNRNDEQYF.

This chain links TRBV4-2 with TRBJ2-2; no reliable D call. The CDR3 runs to 14 residues. The V gene's germline CDR1 is LGHNA and CDR2 YNFKEQ. V gave up 0 bases and J gave up 6 bases, with 8 bases separating them. CDR3 nucleotide sequence: TGTGCCAGCAGCCAAGAATTTCTCGCCGGGGAGCTGTTTTTT. This gives the protein CASSQEFLAGELFF.

The chain combines TRBV5-1 with TRBJ1-1, with D possibly matching TRBD1 (5 bases). There are 15 residues in the CDR3. Germline values: CDR1 SGHRS, CDR2 YFSETQ. V was cut by 2 bases and J by 1 base, with 12 bases left in between. The CDR3 spells CASSFNKTENTEAFF. In DNA form, the CDR3 reads TGCGCCAGCAGCTTCAATAAGACAGAGAACACTGAAGCTTTCTTT. The whole variable domain, filled in from reference TRBV5-1 and TRBJ1-1, reads KAGVTQTPRYLIKTRGQQVTLSCSPISGHRSVSWYQQTPGQGLQFLFEYFSETQRNKGNFPGRFSGRQFSNSRSEMNVSTLELGDSALYLCASSFNKTENTEAFFGQGTRLTVV.

This rearrangement joins TRBV10-3 to TRBJ2-1; a weak D match, TRBD2 (5 bases). Deletions cut 4 bases from V and 4 bases from J, with 8 bases between. Germline loops: CDR1 ENHRY, CDR2 SYGVKD. The CDR3 is 13 residues long. The CDR3 sequence: CAISVGLYNEQFF. The CDR3 region has the DNA TGTGCCATCAGTGTCGGACTTTACAATGAGCAGTTCTTC.

This clonotype was counted between two and nine times. The rearrangement joins TRBV12-3 or TRBV12-4 to TRBJ1-3, with 7 bases lining up with TRBD1. V dropped 5 bases and J dropped 2; count of bases not matched to a gene: 0. There are 13 residues in the CDR3. Here the CDR3 reads CASSTGAGNTIYF. Written as DNA, the CDR3 is TGTGCCAGCAGTACAGGGGCTGGAAACACCATATATTTT.

This clonotype was seen ten or more times. J is TRBJ1-2 and V is TRBV12-3 or TRBV12-4; TRBD1 might be the D (5 bases). V lost 5 bases and J lost 4, with 14 bases in between. CDR3 length: 14 residues. The DNA for the CDR3 is TGTGCCAGCAGTCCCCAGGGTAGGGGCTATGGCTACACCTTC. This sequence encodes CASSPQGRGYGYTF.

The rearrangement joins TRBV4-2 to TRBJ1-1; D not resolved. This CDR3 has 13 residues. V lost 10 bases, J lost 4 bases, and 16 bases lay in between. CDR1 LGHNA and CDR2 YNFKEQ come from the germline V gene. The CDR3 DNA reads as TGTGCCATGGGCCCCGGGCTTGGCACTGAAGCTTTCTTT. Protein product: CAMGPGLGTEAFF.

In its sample, this clonotype was seen a few times. The chain links TRBV30 to TRBJ1-5; D is possibly TRBD1 (6 bases). CDR1 is GTSNPN, CDR2 SVGIG, per germline (reference sequence). V was pared by 2 bases and J by 5 bases, with 13 bases between. The CDR3 is made up of 14 amino acids. The CDR3 here is CAWSNGQIYQPQHF. The CDR3 coding sequence is TGTGCCTGGAGTAATGGACAGATCTATCAGCCCCAGCATTTT.